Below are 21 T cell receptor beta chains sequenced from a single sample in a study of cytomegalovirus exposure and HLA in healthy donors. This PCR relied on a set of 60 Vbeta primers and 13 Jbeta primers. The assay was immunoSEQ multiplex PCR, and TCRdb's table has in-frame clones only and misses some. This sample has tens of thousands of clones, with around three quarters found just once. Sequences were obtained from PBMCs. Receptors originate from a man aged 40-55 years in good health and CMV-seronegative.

Here the CDR3 DNA reads TGTGCCAGCAGCCCCGGAGGCGGACTGGGTGAATTGACGCAGTATTTT. As protein: CASSPGGGLGELTQYF. This sequence joins TRBV5-4 and TRBJ2-3, with D possibly being TRBD2 (5 bases). Germline V gene data show CDR1 as SGHNT and CDR2 as YYREEE (reference sequence). Deletions cut 4 bases from V and 9 bases from J, with 24 bases between. This CDR3 spans 16 amino acids.

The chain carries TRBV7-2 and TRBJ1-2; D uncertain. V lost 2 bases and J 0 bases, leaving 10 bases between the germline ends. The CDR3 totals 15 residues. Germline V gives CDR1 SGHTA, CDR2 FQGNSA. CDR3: CASSLFGSANYGYTF. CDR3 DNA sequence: TGTGCCAGCAGCTTATTTGGCAGCGCTAACTATGGCTACACCTTC.

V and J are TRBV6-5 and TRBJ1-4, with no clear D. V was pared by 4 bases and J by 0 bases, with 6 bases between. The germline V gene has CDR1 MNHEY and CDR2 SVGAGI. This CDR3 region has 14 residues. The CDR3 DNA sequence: TGTGCCAGCAGTTTAGCCGCAACTAATGAAAAACTGTTTTTT. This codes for CASSLAATNEKLFF.

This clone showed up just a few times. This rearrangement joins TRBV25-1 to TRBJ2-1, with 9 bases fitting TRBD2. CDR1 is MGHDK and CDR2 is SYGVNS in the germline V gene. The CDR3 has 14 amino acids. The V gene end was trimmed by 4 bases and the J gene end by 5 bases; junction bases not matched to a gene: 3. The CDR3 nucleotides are TGTGCCAGCAGTGTCGCTAGCGGGAACAATGAGCAGTTCTTC. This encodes CASSVASGNNEQFF.

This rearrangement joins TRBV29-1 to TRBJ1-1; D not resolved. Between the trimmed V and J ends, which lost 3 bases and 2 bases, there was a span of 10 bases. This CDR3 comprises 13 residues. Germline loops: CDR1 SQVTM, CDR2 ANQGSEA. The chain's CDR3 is CSVERRYNTEAFF. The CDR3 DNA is TGCAGCGTTGAGAGGCGGTATAACACTGAAGCTTTCTTT.

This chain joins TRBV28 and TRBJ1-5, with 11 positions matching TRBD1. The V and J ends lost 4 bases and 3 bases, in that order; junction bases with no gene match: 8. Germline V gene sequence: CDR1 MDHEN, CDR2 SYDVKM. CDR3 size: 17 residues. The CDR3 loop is CASSSLGTGGINQPQHF. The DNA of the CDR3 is TGTGCCAGCAGTTCGCTCGGGACAGGGGGGATCAATCAGCCCCAGCATTTT.

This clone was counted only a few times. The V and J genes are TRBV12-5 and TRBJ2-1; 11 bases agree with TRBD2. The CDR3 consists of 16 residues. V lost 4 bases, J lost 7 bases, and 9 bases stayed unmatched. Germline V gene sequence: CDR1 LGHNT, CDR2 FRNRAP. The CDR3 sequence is CASGSGLAEGFNEQFF. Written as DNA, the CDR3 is TGTGCTAGTGGTTCGGGACTAGCGGAGGGGTTTAATGAGCAGTTCTTC.

The CDR3 region is CASSWLAGENEQFF. The DNA of the CDR3 is TGTGCCAGCAGTTGGCTAGCGGGGGAAAATGAGCAGTTCTTC. V is TRBV28 and J is TRBJ2-1, with 10 bases lining up with TRBD2. Germline loops: CDR1 MDHEN, CDR2 SYDVKM. The CDR3 is 14 amino acids. With V trimmed by 4 bases and J by 7 bases, 4 bases remained unmatched.

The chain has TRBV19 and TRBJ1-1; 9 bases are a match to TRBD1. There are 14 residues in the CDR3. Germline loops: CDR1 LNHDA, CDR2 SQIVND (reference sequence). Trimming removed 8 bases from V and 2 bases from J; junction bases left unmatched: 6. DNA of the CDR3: TGTGCCAGTCATACAGGGGGCGCCAACACTGAAGCTTTCTTT. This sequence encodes CASHTGGANTEAFF.

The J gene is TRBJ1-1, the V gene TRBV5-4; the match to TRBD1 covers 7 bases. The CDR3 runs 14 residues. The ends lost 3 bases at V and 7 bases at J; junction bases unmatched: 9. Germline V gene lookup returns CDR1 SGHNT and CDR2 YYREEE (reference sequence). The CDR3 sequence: CASSSQGVGYEAFF. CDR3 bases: TGTGCCAGCAGCTCCCAGGGGGTCGGGTATGAAGCTTTCTTT.

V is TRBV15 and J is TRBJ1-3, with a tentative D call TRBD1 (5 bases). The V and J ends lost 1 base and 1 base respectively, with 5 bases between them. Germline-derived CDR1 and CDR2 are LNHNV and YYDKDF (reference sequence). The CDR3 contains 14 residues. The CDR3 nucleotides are TGTGCCACCAGCAGAGCAGGGTCTGGAAACACCATATATTTT. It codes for CATSRAGSGNTIYF. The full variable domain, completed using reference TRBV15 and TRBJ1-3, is DAMVIQNPRYQVTQFGKPVTLSCSQTLNHNVMYWYQQKSSQAPKLLFHYYDKDFNNEADTPDNFQSRRPNTSFCFLDIRSPGLGDTAMYLCATSRAGSGNTIYFGEGSWLTVV.

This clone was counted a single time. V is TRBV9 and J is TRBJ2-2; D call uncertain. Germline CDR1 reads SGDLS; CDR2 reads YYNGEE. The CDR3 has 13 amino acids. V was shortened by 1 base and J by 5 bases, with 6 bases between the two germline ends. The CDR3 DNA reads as TGTGCCAGCAGCGTAAAACTGACCGGGGAGCTGTTTTTT. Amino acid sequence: CASSVKLTGELFF.

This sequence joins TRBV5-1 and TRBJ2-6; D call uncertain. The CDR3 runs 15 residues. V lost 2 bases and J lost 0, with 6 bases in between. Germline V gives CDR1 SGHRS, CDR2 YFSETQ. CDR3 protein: CASSFLSSGANVLTF. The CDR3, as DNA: TGCGCCAGCAGCTTTCTGAGCTCTGGGGCCAACGTCCTGACTTTC.

CDR3 sequence reads: CASRDRSNQPQHF. In DNA, the CDR3 is TGTGCCAGCAGAGACAGGTCAAATCAGCCCCAGCATTTT. J is TRBJ1-5 and V is TRBV6-6, with D possibly matching TRBD1 (6 bases). The germline V gene encodes CDR1 MNHNY and CDR2 SVGAGI (reference sequence). The CDR3 is 13 residues long. Trimming took 6 bases from V and 4 from J, leaving 10 bases between them.

CDR3 DNA: TGTGCCAGCAGCTTACACGGGGTGACAGGGTTGGGCAATGAGCAGTTCTTC. Translating it yields CASSLHGVTGLGNEQFF. The chain joins TRBV7-9 to TRBJ2-1, with 7 positions matching TRBD1. CDR3 length: 17 residues. Per germline, CDR1 SEHNR and CDR2 FQNEAQ (reference sequence). With 2 bases clipped from V and 6 bases from J, the junction kept 13 bases outside the gene matches.

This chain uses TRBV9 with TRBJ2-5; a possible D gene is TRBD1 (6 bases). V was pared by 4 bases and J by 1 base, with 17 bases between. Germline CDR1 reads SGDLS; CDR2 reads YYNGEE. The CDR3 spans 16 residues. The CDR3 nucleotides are TGTGCCAGCAGCCCCATGGGGGCGGCCACCCAAGAGACCCAGTACTTC. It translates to CASSPMGAATQETQYF.

The CDR3 sequence: CAISEPFRDRDHEQYF. CDR3 bases: TGTGCCATCAGTGAGCCGTTCAGGGACAGGGACCACGAGCAGTACTTC. The genes are TRBV10-3 and TRBJ2-5; 9 bases are a match to TRBD1. Matching the DNA end better, TRBJ2-7 makes the J call doubtful. The CDR3 is made up of 16 amino acids. From germline, CDR1 is ENHRY and CDR2 SYGVKD.

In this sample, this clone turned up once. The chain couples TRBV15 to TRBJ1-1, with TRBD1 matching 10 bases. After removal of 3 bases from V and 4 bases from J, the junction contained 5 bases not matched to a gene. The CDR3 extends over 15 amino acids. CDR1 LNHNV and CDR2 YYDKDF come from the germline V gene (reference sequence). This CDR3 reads CATSRTGGGSTEAFF. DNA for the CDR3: TGTGCCACCAGCAGGACAGGGGGCGGGAGCACTGAAGCTTTCTTT. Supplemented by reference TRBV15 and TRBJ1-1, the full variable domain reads DAMVIQNPRYQVTQFGKPVTLSCSQTLNHNVMYWYQQKSSQAPKLLFHYYDKDFNNEADTPDNFQSRRPNTSFCFLDIRSPGLGDTAMYLCATSRTGGGSTEAFFGQGTRLTVV.

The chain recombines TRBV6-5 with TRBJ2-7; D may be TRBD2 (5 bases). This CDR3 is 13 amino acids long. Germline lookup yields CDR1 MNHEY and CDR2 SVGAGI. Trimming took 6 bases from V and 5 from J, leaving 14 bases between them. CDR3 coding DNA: TGTGCCAGCAGCCGGGTCTCCGGGGACGAGCAGTACTTC. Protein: CASSRVSGDEQYF.

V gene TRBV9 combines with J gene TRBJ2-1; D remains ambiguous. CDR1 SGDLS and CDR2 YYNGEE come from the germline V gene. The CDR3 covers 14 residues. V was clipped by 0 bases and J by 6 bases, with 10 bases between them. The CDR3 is CASSVAEPPNEQFF. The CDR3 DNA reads TGTGCCAGCAGCGTAGCGGAGCCGCCCAATGAGCAGTTCTTC.

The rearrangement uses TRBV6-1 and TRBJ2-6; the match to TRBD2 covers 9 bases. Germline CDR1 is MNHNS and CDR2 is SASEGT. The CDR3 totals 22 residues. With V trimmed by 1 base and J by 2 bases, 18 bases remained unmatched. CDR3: CASSEGGTVIGTSHPGANVLTF. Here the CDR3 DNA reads TGTGCCAGCAGTGAAGGGGGGACAGTCATAGGGACTAGCCACCCTGGGGCCAACGTCCTGACTTTC.